These T cell receptor beta chains were read from a single sample in a study of cytomegalovirus exposure and HLA in healthy donors. The assay was immunoSEQ multiplex PCR, and TCRdb's table has in-frame clones only and misses some. The table includes around 150,000 clones, 80% detected once. The sample consisted of PBMCs. The receptors derive from a man aged 25 to 45 in good health and CMV-seronegative. The CDR3 runs from the conserved cysteine through the conserved F or W. The order of the fields is V gene, J gene, D gene, clone size, CDR3 DNA, CDR3 protein. A D gene is named only where the DNA matches it firmly. Rows may omit the clone size; those that give it use once, few, many or a size class.

v_gene: TRBV10-3
j_gene: TRBJ2-1
d_gene: TRBD2
abundance: NA
CDR3nt: TGTGCCTCGAGGCGGGAGGCCGGGGATGAGCAGTTCTTC
CDR3aa: CASRREAGDEQFF

v_gene: TRBV7-6
j_gene: TRBJ1-1
d_gene: NA
abundance: NA
CDR3nt: TGTGCCAGCAGCTCTACCGCAGGGTACACTGAAGCTTTCTTT
CDR3aa: CASSSTAGYTEAFF

v_gene: TRBV14
j_gene: TRBJ2-5
d_gene: NA
abundance: NA
CDR3nt: TGTGCCAGCAGCCAAGACAGGGTCCAAGAGACCCAGTACTTC
CDR3aa: CASSQDRVQETQYF

v_gene: TRBV28
j_gene: TRBJ2-7
d_gene: TRBD1
abundance: few
CDR3nt: TGTGCCAGCAGCCAAGGGGGCTGGAATAGCGAGCAGTACTTC
CDR3aa: CASSQGGWNSEQYF

v_gene: TRBV9
j_gene: TRBJ2-5
d_gene: TRBD2
abundance: once
CDR3nt: TGTGCCAGCAGCGTACGGGGGAGGGCCCTCCAAGAGACCCAGTACTTC
CDR3aa: CASSVRGRALQETQYF

v_gene: TRBV7-7
j_gene: TRBJ2-6
d_gene: NA
abundance: NA
CDR3nt: TGTGCCACCACCGGGGCTGGGGCCAACGTCCTGACTTTC
CDR3aa: CATTGAGANVLTF

v_gene: TRBV28
j_gene: TRBJ1-5
d_gene: NA
abundance: NA
CDR3nt: TGTGCCAGCAGACCCCCGAGGAGCAATCAGCCCCAGCATTTT
CDR3aa: CASRPPRSNQPQHF

v_gene: TRBV6-5
j_gene: TRBJ2-3
d_gene: NA
abundance: NA
CDR3nt: TGTGCCAGCAGTTACTCTGGCGGGGCCCTTGGAGATACGCAGTATTTT
CDR3aa: CASSYSGGALGDTQYF

v_gene: TRBV5-6
j_gene: TRBJ2-1
d_gene: NA
abundance: NA
CDR3nt: TGTGCCAGCACCCCCCCTACGACAGGCCGACTTGAGCAGTTCTTC
CDR3aa: CASTPPTTGRLEQFF

v_gene: TRBV6-5
j_gene: TRBJ2-3
d_gene: NA
abundance: few
CDR3nt: TGTGCCAGCAGTTCCCCAGCGGAGATAGGCACAGATACGCAGTATTTT
CDR3aa: CASSSPAEIGTDTQYF

v_gene: TRBV6-1
j_gene: TRBJ1-2
d_gene: NA
abundance: NA
CDR3nt: TGTGCCAGCAGTGACCAACGAGGTGGCTACACCTTC
CDR3aa: CASSDQRGGYTF

v_gene: TRBV15
j_gene: TRBJ1-5
d_gene: TRBD1
abundance: NA
CDR3nt: TGTGCCACCAGCAGAGAAGGGACAGCGAATCAGCCCCAGCATTTT
CDR3aa: CATSREGTANQPQHF

v_gene: TRBV2
j_gene: TRBJ1-1
d_gene: TRBD1
abundance: few
CDR3nt: TGTGCCAGCAGTTCCACAGGGGTTTACACTGAAGCTTTCTTT
CDR3aa: CASSSTGVYTEAFF

v_gene: TRBV28
j_gene: TRBJ2-3
d_gene: TRBD2
abundance: NA
CDR3nt: TGTGCCAGCAGCGAGCCGGGACTAGGGGCAGATACGCAGTATTTT
CDR3aa: CASSEPGLGADTQYF

v_gene: TRBV10-3
j_gene: TRBJ2-3
d_gene: NA
abundance: NA
CDR3nt: TGTGCCATCAGTGAGTCGAACGGGAGATCAGATACGCAGTATTTT
CDR3aa: CAISESNGRSDTQYF

v_gene: TRBV6-4
j_gene: TRBJ2-6
d_gene: NA
abundance: NA
CDR3nt: TGTGCCAGCAGTGATATACTCTCTGGGGCCAACGTCCTGACTTTC
CDR3aa: CASSDILSGANVLTF

v_gene: TRBV6-5
j_gene: TRBJ1-2
d_gene: NA
abundance: NA
CDR3nt: TGTGCCAGCAGTAACCAGGGGTATGGCTACACCTTC
CDR3aa: CASSNQGYGYTF

v_gene: TRBV10-3
j_gene: TRBJ2-2
d_gene: TRBD2
abundance: NA
CDR3nt: TGTGCCATCAGAGGACTAGCTAACACCGGGGAGCTGTTTTTT
CDR3aa: CAIRGLANTGELFF

v_gene: TRBV4-1
j_gene: TRBJ1-4
d_gene: NA
abundance: few
CDR3nt: TGCGCCAGCAGCCCTACCCATGAAAAACTGTTTTTT
CDR3aa: CASSPTHEKLFF

v_gene: TRBV11-2
j_gene: TRBJ2-3
d_gene: NA
abundance: NA
CDR3nt: TGTGCCAGCAGCTTAGATTTCGGTTATACGCAGTATTTT
CDR3aa: CASSLDFGYTQYF

v_gene: TRBV7-2
j_gene: TRBJ2-7
d_gene: NA
abundance: NA
CDR3nt: TGTGCCAGCAGCTTTGGGGGGACCCTCTCCTACGAGCAGTACTTC
CDR3aa: CASSFGGTLSYEQYF

v_gene: TRBV6-5
j_gene: TRBJ1-2
d_gene: NA
abundance: NA
CDR3nt: TGTGCCAGCAGTTACCAGACACCAGAACAGCATGGCTACACCTTC
CDR3aa: CASSYQTPEQHGYTF

v_gene: TRBV5-1
j_gene: TRBJ2-7
d_gene: TRBD2
abundance: NA
CDR3nt: TGCGCCAGCAGCGGTCGCTACGGGACTAGTTACGAGCAGTACTTC
CDR3aa: CASSGRYGTSYEQYF

v_gene: TRBV2
j_gene: TRBJ2-3
d_gene: NA
abundance: NA
CDR3nt: TGTGCCAGCAGCCTAGCGACTAGCACAGATACGCAGTATTTT
CDR3aa: CASSLATSTDTQYF

v_gene: TRBV9
j_gene: TRBJ2-3
d_gene: NA
abundance: NA
CDR3nt: TGTGCCAGCAGCGTAGTTGGCCGCACAGATACGCAGTATTTT
CDR3aa: CASSVVGRTDTQYF

v_gene: TRBV7-9
j_gene: TRBJ1-2
d_gene: TRBD1
abundance: once
CDR3nt: TGTGCCAGCAGCTTAAGGTCAGGGGGCGCCTACACCTTC
CDR3aa: CASSLRSGGAYTF

v_gene: TRBV5-1
j_gene: TRBJ2-1
d_gene: NA
abundance: NA
CDR3nt: TGCGCCAGCAGCTTGGGTCAACCACGGGATGAGCAGTTCTTC
CDR3aa: CASSLGQPRDEQFF

v_gene: TRBV11-2
j_gene: TRBJ2-1
d_gene: NA
abundance: NA
CDR3nt: TGTGCCAGCAGCTTAGTGTCTAGTGTATCTGAGCAGTTCTTC
CDR3aa: CASSLVSSVSEQFF

v_gene: TRBV7-6
j_gene: TRBJ2-3
d_gene: NA
abundance: NA
CDR3nt: TGTGCCAGCAGTATGACAGCCACAGATACGCAGTATTTT
CDR3aa: CASSMTATDTQYF

v_gene: TRBV7-9
j_gene: TRBJ1-4
d_gene: TRBD1
abundance: NA
CDR3nt: TGTGCCAGCAGCCCAGGACAGGGGAATTCGGGTGAAAAACTGTTTTTT
CDR3aa: CASSPGQGNSGEKLFF

v_gene: TRBV11-2
j_gene: TRBJ2-5
d_gene: TRBD2
abundance: few
CDR3nt: TGTGCCAGCCAGATGGCGGGAGTTCGAGAGACCCAGTACTTC
CDR3aa: CASQMAGVRETQYF

v_gene: TRBV10-3
j_gene: TRBJ1-1
d_gene: NA
abundance: few
CDR3nt: TGTGCCACTACCCGGGCGGGGGAGGGCACTGAAGCTTTCTTT
CDR3aa: CATTRAGEGTEAFF

v_gene: TRBV15
j_gene: TRBJ1-1
d_gene: NA
abundance: NA
CDR3nt: TGTGCCACCAGCAGAGGTCTCGAGGCGAAGGACACTGAAGCTTTCTTT
CDR3aa: CATSRGLEAKDTEAFF

v_gene: TRBV11-3
j_gene: TRBJ2-5
d_gene: TRBD1
abundance: NA
CDR3nt: TGTGCCAGCAGCTCGACAGGGGGGGAGACCCAGTACTTC
CDR3aa: CASSSTGGETQYF

v_gene: TRBV11-2
j_gene: TRBJ2-5
d_gene: NA
abundance: NA
CDR3nt: TGTGCCAGCAGCTTAAGCAGGGTCGTGGAGACCCAGTACTTC
CDR3aa: CASSLSRVVETQYF

v_gene: TRBV28
j_gene: TRBJ2-7
d_gene: TRBD1
abundance: NA
CDR3nt: TGTGCCAGCTTGGGGACAGCGATTTCCTACGAGCAGTACTTC
CDR3aa: CASLGTAISYEQYF

v_gene: TRBV7-9
j_gene: TRBJ2-5
d_gene: NA
abundance: NA
CDR3nt: TGTGCCAGCAGCTTCGGCCAGGGAAAAGAGACCCAGTACTTC
CDR3aa: CASSFGQGKETQYF

v_gene: TRBV15
j_gene: TRBJ1-2
d_gene: NA
abundance: NA
CDR3nt: TGTGCCACCAGCAGAGTCCCTCCGGGTAACTATGGCTACACCTTC
CDR3aa: CATSRVPPGNYGYTF

v_gene: TRBV27
j_gene: TRBJ1-1
d_gene: NA
abundance: once
CDR3nt: TGTGCCAGCAGTCCAAGGGGGACTGAAGCTTTCTTT
CDR3aa: CASSPRGTEAFF

v_gene: TRBV21-1
j_gene: TRBJ2-7
d_gene: NA
abundance: NA
CDR3nt: TGTGCCAGCAGAAAAGCGGGAGTATATGGCGAGCAGTACTTC
CDR3aa: CASRKAGVYGEQYF

v_gene: TRBV4-1
j_gene: TRBJ1-4
d_gene: NA
abundance: NA
CDR3nt: TGCGCCAGCAGCCAAGGGAGGGCGACTAATGAAAAACTGTTTTTT
CDR3aa: CASSQGRATNEKLFF

v_gene: TRBV6-5
j_gene: TRBJ1-1
d_gene: NA
abundance: few
CDR3nt: TGTGCCAGCAGTTACTCTAACAGGAAGAGAACTGAAGCTTTCTTT
CDR3aa: CASSYSNRKRTEAFF